Each of the 23 T cell receptor beta chains below was sequenced from the same sample in a study of cytomegalovirus exposure and HLA in healthy donors. Vbeta (60) and Jbeta (13) primers were used in the PCR. This table comes from immunoSEQ multiplex PCR, and its TCRdb copy is limited to in-frame clones, with some not included. Its table lists 70,000 or so clones. The sample consisted of PBMCs. These receptors originate from a boy aged 5-17 years in good health and CMV-seronegative.

The chain recombines TRBV11-3 with TRBJ2-7, with TRBD1 matching over 9 bases. Trimming at V came to 5 bases and at J to 5 bases, leaving 7 bases not matched to a gene. Germline CDR1 is SGHNT and CDR2 is YENEEA. The CDR3 has 14 amino acids. The DNA for the CDR3 is TGTGCCAGCAGCCCCGGACAGGGGTGGAACGAGCAGTACTTC. Translated, it gives CASSPGQGWNEQYF.

Remarks on this clone: This CDR3 is also generated by other DNA sequences in the sample. The rearrangement links TRBV6-1 to TRBJ2-3; 14 bases agree with TRBD2. V lost 4 bases, J lost 4 bases, and 1 base stayed unmatched. Per germline, CDR1 MNHNS and CDR2 SASEGT. The CDR3 is made up of 15 amino acids. The CDR3 sequence: CASSGLAGGPDTQYF. Written as DNA, the CDR3 is TGTGCCAGCAGTGGACTAGCGGGGGGGCCAGATACGCAGTATTTT.

The V and J genes are TRBV9 and TRBJ1-3; D is possibly TRBD1 (6 bases). Trimming shortened V by 4 bases and J by 0 bases, and 14 bases separated the two germline ends. Germline V lookup: CDR1 SGDLS, CDR2 YYNGEE. The CDR3 length is 16 residues. The CDR3 sequence is CASSPLQGSSGNTIYF. The DNA for the CDR3 is TGTGCCAGCAGCCCCCTCCAGGGGAGCTCTGGAAACACCATATATTTT.

The chain is built from TRBV27 and TRBJ1-2, with D possibly being TRBD1 (6 bases). The CDR3 length is 15 residues. Per germline, CDR1 MNHEY and CDR2 SMNVEV (reference sequence). The V gene lost 4 bases and the J gene lost 3 bases, with 15 bases spanning the gap. The CDR3 reads CASSSYRVGDYGYTF. The CDR3 DNA reads as TGTGCCAGCAGTTCCTACAGGGTTGGGGACTATGGCTACACCTTC.

The CDR3 DNA reads as TGTGCCAGCAGCTTAGGAGTTGGCGGCTCCTACGAGCAGTACTTC. Its protein product is CASSLGVGGSYEQYF. The chain employs TRBV7-6 and TRBJ2-7; D not resolved. The V end lost 1 base, the J end lost 0 bases, and 10 bases lay between the germline ends. The CDR3 covers 15 residues. The germline V gene encodes CDR1 SGHVS and CDR2 FNYEAQ.

The chain recombines TRBV19 with TRBJ1-4, with D unclear. V was trimmed by 3 bases and J by 0 bases, leaving 14 bases between them. Germline CDR1 reads LNHDA; CDR2 reads SQIVND (reference sequence). This CDR3 has 17 amino acids. The CDR3 loop is CASSIATVTATNEKLFF. The CDR3 DNA follows: TGTGCCAGTAGTATCGCAACAGTTACTGCAACTAATGAAAAACTGTTTTTT. Using reference TRBV19 and TRBJ1-4 for the parts outside the CDR3, the full variable domain is DGGITQSPKYLFRKEGQNVTLSCEQNLNHDAMYWYRQDPGQGLRLIYYSQIVNDFQKGDIAEGYSVSREKKESFPLTVTSAQKNPTAFYLCASSIATVTATNEKLFFGSGTQLSVL.

This chain connects TRBV28 to TRBJ1-1, with TRBD1 matching 7 bases. The length of the CDR3 is 16 residues. The J segment lost 2 bases and the V segment lost 6 bases, leaving 12 bases of the junction unmatched. The germline V gene has CDR1 MDHEN and CDR2 SYDVKM. The CDR3 loop is CASRTLEGQINTEAFF. CDR3 coding DNA: TGTGCCAGCAGGACACTGGAGGGACAGATAAACACTGAAGCTTTCTTT.

Remarks on this clone: A junction end diverges from the germline sequence, so it may reflect a read error. The chain joins TRBV6-4 to TRBJ1-1; 7 bases agree with TRBD1. The CDR3 contains 13 residues. Germline assignment: CDR1 MRHNA and CDR2 SNTAGT. The CDR3 nucleotides are TGTGACAGCAGTCGACAGGGGAACACTGAAGCTTTCTTT. Protein sequence: CDSSRQGNTEAFF.

V and J are TRBV6-1 and TRBJ1-4; tentatively, D is TRBD1 (5 bases). The length of the CDR3 is 14 residues. CDR1 is MNHNS, CDR2 SASEGT, per germline. The V and J ends lost 1 base and 10 bases respectively, with 13 bases between them. The DNA for the CDR3 is TGTGCCAGCAGTGAAGGCAGGGTGGGTGGAAAACTGTTTTTT. Translated: CASSEGRVGGKLFF.

The chain links TRBV9 to TRBJ2-7, with D perhaps TRBD1 (6 bases). Germline V gene sequence: CDR1 SGDLS, CDR2 YYNGEE. The V and J ends lost 3 bases and 2 bases respectively, with 12 bases between them. The CDR3 length is 14 residues. The CDR3 DNA sequence: TGTGCCAGCAGCGCCCAAGGACAGACCTACGAGCAGTACTTC. The encoded protein is CASSAQGQTYEQYF.

J is TRBJ1-2 and V is TRBV6-1; D unclear. Germline CDR1 reads MNHNS; CDR2 reads SASEGT. V gave up 1 base and J gave up 4 bases, with 7 bases separating them. The CDR3 totals 13 residues. The CDR3, as DNA: TGTGCCAGCAGTGAAGGGGCCTTCTATGGCTACACCTTC. Translated, it gives CASSEGAFYGYTF.

This sequence joins TRBV5-4 and TRBJ2-1, with D tentatively TRBD2 (6 bases). CDR3 length: 16 amino acids. Trimming removed 1 base at V and 7 bases at J, with 18 bases between. Germline V lookup: CDR1 SGHNT, CDR2 YYREEE (reference sequence). The CDR3 sequence: CASSLFYGSGKNEQFF. The CDR3 coding sequence is TGTGCCAGCAGCTTGTTTTACGGGAGTGGTAAAAATGAGCAGTTCTTC.

The chain employs TRBV30 and TRBJ1-1; 10 bases align to TRBD1. Losses at the gene ends were 2 bases for V and 6 bases for J; bases not matched to a gene: 3. The germline gives CDR1 GTSNPN, CDR2 SVGIG (reference sequence). This CDR3 spans 13 amino acids. The CDR3 DNA sequence: TGTGCCTGGAGTCGACAGGGGGCGGCTGAAGCTTTCTTT. It yields the protein CAWSRQGAAEAFF.

The V call is TRBV4-2, the J call TRBJ1-1; D is undetermined. V was pared by 3 bases and J by 6 bases, with 8 bases between. The CDR3 runs to 12 residues. Per the germline V gene, CDR1 is LGHNA and CDR2 is YNFKEQ. The CDR3 region is CASSQTSAEAFF. The CDR3 nucleotides are TGTGCCAGCAGCCAGACCAGCGCTGAAGCTTTCTTT.

V gene TRBV6-5 combines with J gene TRBJ1-2; 9 bases map to TRBD1. J gave up 4 bases and V 6 bases, and 3 bases lay outside the gene matches. Germline CDR1 MNHEY, CDR2 SVGAGI. This CDR3 has 13 residues. The CDR3 spells CASSQDRGYGYTF. CDR3 nucleotides: TGTGCCAGCAGCCAGGACAGGGGCTATGGCTACACCTTC.

This chain links TRBV19 with TRBJ1-1; the D is unclear. The CDR3 covers 12 residues. Per germline, CDR1 LNHDA and CDR2 SQIVND (reference sequence). V was clipped by 4 bases and J by 6 bases, with 9 bases between them. Here the CDR3 reads CASSKRSSEAFF. CDR3 DNA sequence: TGTGCCAGTAGTAAACGGTCCTCTGAAGCTTTCTTT.

The chain is built from TRBV18 and TRBJ1-4; D ambiguous. V was trimmed by 3 bases and J by 7 bases, leaving 6 bases between them. CDR3 length: 12 residues. Germline CDR1 KGHSH, CDR2 LQKENI. CDR3 sequence reads: CASSPAGEKLFF. CDR3 in DNA: TGTGCCAGCTCACCTGCGGGTGAAAAACTGTTTTTT.

The rearrangement joins TRBV5-1 to TRBJ2-6; TRBD1 might be the D (6 bases). Germline lookup yields CDR1 SGHRS and CDR2 YFSETQ. Trimming took off 0 bases at V and 1 base at J, with 11 bases between the two ends. The CDR3 loop spans 17 amino acids. Here the CDR3 DNA reads TGCGCCAGCAGCTTGGCCTTTGACAGGTCTGGGGCCAACGTCCTGACTTTC. Amino acid sequence: CASSLAFDRSGANVLTF.

The chain employs TRBV29-1 and TRBJ1-4, with D possibly matching TRBD1 (5 bases). V lost 6 bases to trimming and J lost 8 bases, with 16 bases between them. Per germline, CDR1 SQVTM and CDR2 ANQGSEA. This CDR3 contains 13 residues. CDR3 in amino acids: CSVPFGGGEKLFF. CDR3 nucleotides: TGCAGCGTGCCCTTTGGCGGGGGAGAAAAACTGTTTTTT. The full variable domain, completed using reference TRBV29-1 and TRBJ1-4, is SAVISQKPSRDICQRGTSLTIQCQVDSQVTMMFWYRQQPGQSLTLIATANQGSEATYESGFVIDKFPISRPNLTFSTLTVSNMSPEDSSIYLCSVPFGGGEKLFFGSGTQLSVL.

The rearrangement uses TRBV29-1 and TRBJ2-5, with 12 bases lining up with TRBD1. V lost 8 bases, J lost 4 bases, and 11 bases stayed unmatched. Looked up from germline, CDR1 is SQVTM and CDR2 is ANQGSEA. The CDR3 has 15 amino acids. In nucleotides, the CDR3 is TGCAGCAAGCAAGTTGGGACAGGGGGCGGAGAGACCCAGTACTTC. Its translation is CSKQVGTGGGETQYF.

The J gene is TRBJ1-5, the V gene TRBV30, with 9 bases lining up with TRBD1. Germline V CDR1 and CDR2: GTSNPN, SVGIG (reference sequence). The J segment lost 7 bases and the V segment lost 5 bases, leaving 12 bases of the junction unmatched. The CDR3 totals 15 residues. In DNA, the CDR3 is TGTGCCTGGGACGGGGGACAGGGCCTGGAGCAGCCCCAGCATTTT. This translates into CAWDGGQGLEQPQHF.

The V call is TRBV2, the J call TRBJ1-1, with 7 bases aligning to TRBD1. Germline CDR1 SNHLY, CDR2 FYNNEI. CDR3 length equals 14 residues. J gave up 5 bases and V 1 base, and 4 bases lay outside the gene matches. CDR3 sequence reads: CASSEDRGGTEAFF. Written as DNA, the CDR3 is TGTGCCAGCAGTGAAGACAGGGGAGGTACTGAAGCTTTCTTT.

Concerning this clone: A junction end diverges from the germline sequence, so it may reflect a read error. The V gene is TRBV30, the J gene TRBJ2-5; 7 bases agree with TRBD1. Germline CDR1 GTSNPN, CDR2 SVGIG (reference sequence). The CDR3 loop spans 13 amino acids. The CDR3 DNA reads as TGTGCCTGGAGTGTTAGGGGGCTGGAGAACCAGTACTTC. Amino acids: CAWSVRGLENQYF.